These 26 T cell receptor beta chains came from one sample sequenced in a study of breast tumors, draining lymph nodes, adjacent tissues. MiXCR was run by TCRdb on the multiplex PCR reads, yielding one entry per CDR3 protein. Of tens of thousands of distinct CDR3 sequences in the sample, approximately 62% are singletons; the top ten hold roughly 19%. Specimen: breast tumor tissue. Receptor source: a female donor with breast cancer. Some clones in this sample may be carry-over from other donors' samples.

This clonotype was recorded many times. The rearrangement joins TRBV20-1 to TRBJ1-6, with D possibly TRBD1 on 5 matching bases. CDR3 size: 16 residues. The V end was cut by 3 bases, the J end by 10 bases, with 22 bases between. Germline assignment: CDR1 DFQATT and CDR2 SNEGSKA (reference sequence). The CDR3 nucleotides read TGCAGTGCTAGTGGTGGTGAACCGGGGACTAGGTCACCCCTCCACTTT. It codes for CSASGGEPGTRSPLHF.

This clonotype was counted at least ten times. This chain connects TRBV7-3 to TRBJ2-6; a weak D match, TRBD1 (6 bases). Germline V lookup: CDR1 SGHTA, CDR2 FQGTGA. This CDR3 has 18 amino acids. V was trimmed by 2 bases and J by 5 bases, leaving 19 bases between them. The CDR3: CASSLEGQGDRRANVLTF. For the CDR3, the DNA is TGTGCCAGCAGCTTAGAGGGACAAGGGGATCGAAGGGCCAACGTCCTGACTTTC.

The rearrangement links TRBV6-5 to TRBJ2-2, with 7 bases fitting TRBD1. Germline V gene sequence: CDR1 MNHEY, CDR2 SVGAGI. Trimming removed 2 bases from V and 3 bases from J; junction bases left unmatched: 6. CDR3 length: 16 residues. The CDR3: CASSYQDRVDTGELFF. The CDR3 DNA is TGTGCCAGCAGTTACCAAGACAGGGTTGACACCGGGGAGCTGTTTTTT.

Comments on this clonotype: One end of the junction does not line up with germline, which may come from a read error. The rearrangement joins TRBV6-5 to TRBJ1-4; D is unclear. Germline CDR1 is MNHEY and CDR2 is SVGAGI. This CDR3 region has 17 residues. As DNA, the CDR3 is TGTGCCAGCAGTCACTCGATATTATCGGGAGCTAATGAAAAACTGTTTTTT. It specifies CASSHSILSGANEKLFF.

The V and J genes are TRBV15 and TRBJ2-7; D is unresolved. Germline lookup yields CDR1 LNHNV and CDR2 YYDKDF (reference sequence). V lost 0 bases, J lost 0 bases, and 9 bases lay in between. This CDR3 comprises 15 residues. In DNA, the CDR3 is TGTGCCACCAGCAGAGATAAACCCGACTCCTACGAGCAGTACTTC. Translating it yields CATSRDKPDSYEQYF.

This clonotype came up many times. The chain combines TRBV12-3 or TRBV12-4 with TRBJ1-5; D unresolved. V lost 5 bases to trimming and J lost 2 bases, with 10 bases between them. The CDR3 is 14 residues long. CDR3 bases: TGTGCCAGCAGTCCGATATTAGGCAATCAGCCCCAGCATTTT. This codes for CASSPILGNQPQHF.

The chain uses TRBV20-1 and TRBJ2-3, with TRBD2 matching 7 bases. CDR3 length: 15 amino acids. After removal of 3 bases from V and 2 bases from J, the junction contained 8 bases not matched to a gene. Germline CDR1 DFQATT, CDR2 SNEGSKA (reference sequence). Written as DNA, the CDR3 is TGCAGTGCTAGTCAAGTCGGGGGGACCACAGATACGCAGTATTTT. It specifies CSASQVGGTTDTQYF.

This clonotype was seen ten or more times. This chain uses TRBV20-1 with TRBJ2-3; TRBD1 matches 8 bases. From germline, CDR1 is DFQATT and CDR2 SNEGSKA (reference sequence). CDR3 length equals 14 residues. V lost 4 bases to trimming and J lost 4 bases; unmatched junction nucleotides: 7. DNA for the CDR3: TGCAGTGCTAAAAGGCCAGGGGGCTCAGATACGCAGTATTTT. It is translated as CSAKRPGGSDTQYF.

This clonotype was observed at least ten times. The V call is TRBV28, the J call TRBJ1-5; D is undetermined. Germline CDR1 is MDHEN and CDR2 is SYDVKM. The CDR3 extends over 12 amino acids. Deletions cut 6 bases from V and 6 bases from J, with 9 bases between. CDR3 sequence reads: CASSEDPQPQHF. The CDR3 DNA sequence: TGTGCCAGCAGCGAGGATCCTCAGCCCCAGCATTTT.

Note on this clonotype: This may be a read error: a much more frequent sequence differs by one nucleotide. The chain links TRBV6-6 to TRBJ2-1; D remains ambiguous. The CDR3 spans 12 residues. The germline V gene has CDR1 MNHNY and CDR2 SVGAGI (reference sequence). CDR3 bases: TGTGCCAGCACCCTCAGTGGCAATGAGCGGTTCTTC. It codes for CASTLSGNERFF.

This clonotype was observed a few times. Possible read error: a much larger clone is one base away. CDR3 sequence: CSAETGTNYAYTF. Here the CDR3 DNA reads TGCAGTGCTGAAACAGGGACTAACTATGCCTACACCTTC. The rearrangement links TRBV20-1 to TRBJ1-2; a weak D match, TRBD1 (6 bases). CDR1 is DFQATT and CDR2 is SNEGSKA in the germline V gene (reference sequence). The CDR3 has 13 residues.

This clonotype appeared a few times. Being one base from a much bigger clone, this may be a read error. The CDR3 is CASSPGVGPQHF. In DNA, the CDR3 is TGTGCCAGCAGCCCAGGGGTTGGGCCCCAGCATTTT. The chain joins TRBV6-6 to TRBJ1-5; D might be TRBD1 (6 bases). Germline CDR1 reads MNHNY; CDR2 reads SVGAGI (reference sequence). This CDR3 comprises 12 residues. The V gene lost 6 bases and the J gene lost 9 bases, with 12 bases spanning the gap.

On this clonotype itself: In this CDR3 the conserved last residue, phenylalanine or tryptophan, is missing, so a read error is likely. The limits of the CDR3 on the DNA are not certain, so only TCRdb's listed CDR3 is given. The CDR3 loop reads CSARDQGA. The chain recombines TRBV20-1 with TRBJ1-4; the DNA was not used to check the table's D call, TRBD1. CDR1 DFQATT and CDR2 SNEGSKA come from the germline V gene (reference sequence). Inclusive of both ends, the CDR3 amounts to 8 amino acids.

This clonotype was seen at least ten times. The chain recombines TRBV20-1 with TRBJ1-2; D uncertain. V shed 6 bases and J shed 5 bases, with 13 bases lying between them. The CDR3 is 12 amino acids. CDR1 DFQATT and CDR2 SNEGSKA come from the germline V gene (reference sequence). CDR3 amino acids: CSAPKRTYGYTF. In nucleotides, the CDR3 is TGCAGTGCACCTAAACGGACGTATGGCTACACCTTC.

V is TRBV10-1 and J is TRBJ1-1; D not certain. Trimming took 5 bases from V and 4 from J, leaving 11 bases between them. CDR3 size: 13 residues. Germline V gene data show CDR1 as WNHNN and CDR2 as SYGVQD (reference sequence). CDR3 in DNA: TGCGCCAGCAGTCCGGGTCTTCTCACTGAAGCTTTCTTT. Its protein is CASSPGLLTEAFF.

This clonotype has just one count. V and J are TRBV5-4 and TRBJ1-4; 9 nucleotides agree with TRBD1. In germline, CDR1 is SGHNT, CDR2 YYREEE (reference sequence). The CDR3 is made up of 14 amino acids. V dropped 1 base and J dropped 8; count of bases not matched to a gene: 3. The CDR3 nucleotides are TGTGCCAGCAGCTTGTCGGGACAGGGCGAAAAACTGTTTTTT. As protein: CASSLSGQGEKLFF.

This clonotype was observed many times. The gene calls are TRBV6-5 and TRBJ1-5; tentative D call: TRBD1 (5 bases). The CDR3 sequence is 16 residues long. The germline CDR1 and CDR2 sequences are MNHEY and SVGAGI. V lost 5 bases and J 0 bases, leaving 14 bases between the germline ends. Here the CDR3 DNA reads TGTGCCAGCAGTCCACGGGGGGATAATAGCAATCAGCCCCAGCATTTT. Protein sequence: CASSPRGDNSNQPQHF.

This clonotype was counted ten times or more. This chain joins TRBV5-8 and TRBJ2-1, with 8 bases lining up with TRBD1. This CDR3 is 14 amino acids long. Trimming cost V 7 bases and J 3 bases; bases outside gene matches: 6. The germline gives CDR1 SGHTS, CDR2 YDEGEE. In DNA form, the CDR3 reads TGTGCCAGCGGGACCGGGACAGGCTACAATGAGCAGTTCTTC. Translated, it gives CASGTGTGYNEQFF.

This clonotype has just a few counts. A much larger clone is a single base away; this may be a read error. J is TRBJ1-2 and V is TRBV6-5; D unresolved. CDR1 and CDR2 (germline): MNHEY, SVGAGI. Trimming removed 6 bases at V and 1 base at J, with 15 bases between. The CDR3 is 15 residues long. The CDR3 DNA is TGTGCCAGCAGCCGCGAGGCAACTCTTAACTATGGCTACACCTTC. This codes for CASSREATLNYGYTF.

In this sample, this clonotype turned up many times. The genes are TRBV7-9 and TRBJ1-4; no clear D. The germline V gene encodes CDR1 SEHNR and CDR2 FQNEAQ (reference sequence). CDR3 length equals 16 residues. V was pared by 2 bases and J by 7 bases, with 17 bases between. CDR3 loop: CASSLSVVGQPEKLFF. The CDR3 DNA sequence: TGTGCCAGCAGCTTATCTGTGGTGGGCCAGCCTGAAAAACTGTTTTTT.

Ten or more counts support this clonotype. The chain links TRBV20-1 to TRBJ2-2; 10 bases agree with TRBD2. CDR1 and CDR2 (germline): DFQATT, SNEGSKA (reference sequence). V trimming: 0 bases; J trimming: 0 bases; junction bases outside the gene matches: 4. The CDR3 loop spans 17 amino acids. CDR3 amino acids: CSARDDSGGPNTGELFF. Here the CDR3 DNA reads TGCAGTGCTAGAGATGATAGCGGGGGGCCGAACACCGGGGAGCTGTTTTTT.

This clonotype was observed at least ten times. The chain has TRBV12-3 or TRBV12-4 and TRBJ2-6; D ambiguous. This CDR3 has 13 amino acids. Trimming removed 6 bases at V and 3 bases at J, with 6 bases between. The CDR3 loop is CASRPVGANVLTF. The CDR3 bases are TGTGCCAGCAGGCCTGTTGGGGCCAACGTCCTGACTTTC.

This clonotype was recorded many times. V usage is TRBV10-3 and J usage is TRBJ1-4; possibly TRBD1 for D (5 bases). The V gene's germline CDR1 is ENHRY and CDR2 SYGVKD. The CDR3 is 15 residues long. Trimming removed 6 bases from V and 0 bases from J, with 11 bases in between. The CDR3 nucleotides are TGTGCCATCAGGGGATCGACAGCAACTAATGAAAAACTGTTTTTT. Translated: CAIRGSTATNEKLFF.

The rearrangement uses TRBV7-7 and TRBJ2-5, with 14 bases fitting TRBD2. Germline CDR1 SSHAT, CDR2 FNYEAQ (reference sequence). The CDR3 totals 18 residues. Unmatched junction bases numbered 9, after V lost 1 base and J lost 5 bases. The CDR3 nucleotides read TGTGCCAGCAGCTTAGGACTAGCGGGGGGGGCCCGGAGGGAGACCCAGTACTTC. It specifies CASSLGLAGGARRETQYF. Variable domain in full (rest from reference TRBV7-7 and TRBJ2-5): GAGVSQSPRYKVTKRGQDVTLRCDPISSHATLYWYQQALGQGPEFLTYFNYEAQPDKSGLPSDRFSAERPEGSISTLTIQRTEQRDSAMYRCASSLGLAGGARRETQYFGPGTRLLVL.

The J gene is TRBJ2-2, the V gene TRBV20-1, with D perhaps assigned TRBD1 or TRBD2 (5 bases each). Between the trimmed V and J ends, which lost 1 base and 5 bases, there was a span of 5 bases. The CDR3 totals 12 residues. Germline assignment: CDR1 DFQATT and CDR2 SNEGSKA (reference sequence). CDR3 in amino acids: CSARGGTGELFF. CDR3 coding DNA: TGCAGTGCTAGAGGGGGGACCGGGGAGCTGTTTTTT.

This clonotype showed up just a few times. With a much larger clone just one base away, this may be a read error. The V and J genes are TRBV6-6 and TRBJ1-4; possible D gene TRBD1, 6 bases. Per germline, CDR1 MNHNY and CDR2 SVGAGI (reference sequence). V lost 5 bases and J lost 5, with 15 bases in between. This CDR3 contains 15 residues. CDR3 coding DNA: TGTGCCAGCAGTCACGGTAACAGGGTAAATGAAAAACTGTTTTTT. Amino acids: CASSHGNRVNEKLFF.